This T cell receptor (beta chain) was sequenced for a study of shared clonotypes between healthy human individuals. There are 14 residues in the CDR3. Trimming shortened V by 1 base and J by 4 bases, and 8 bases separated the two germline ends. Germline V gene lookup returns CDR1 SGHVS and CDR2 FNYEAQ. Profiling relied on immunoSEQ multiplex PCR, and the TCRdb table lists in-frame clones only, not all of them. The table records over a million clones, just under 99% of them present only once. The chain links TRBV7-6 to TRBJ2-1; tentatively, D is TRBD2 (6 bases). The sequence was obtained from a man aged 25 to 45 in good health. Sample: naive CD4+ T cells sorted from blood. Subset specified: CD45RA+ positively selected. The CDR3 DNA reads TGTGCCAGCAGCTTAGGGGGGGATTACAATGAGCAGTTCTTC. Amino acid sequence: CASSLGGDYNEQFF. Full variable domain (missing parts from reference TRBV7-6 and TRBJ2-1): GAGVSQSPRYKVTKRGQDVALRCDPISGHVSLYWYRQALGQGPEFLTYFNYEAQQDKSGLPNDRFSAERPEGSISTLTIQRTEQRDSAMYRCASSLGGDYNEQFFGPGTRLTVL.